This T cell receptor (beta chain) is drawn from a study of shared clonotypes between healthy human individuals. Some clones are missing from TCRdb's copy, which holds only in-frame ones; the method was immunoSEQ multiplex PCR. The repertoire holds approximately 1,500,000 clones, with 95% to 97% as singletons. The TCR was taken from a young man in good health. Sequencing input: naive CD4+ T cells sorted from blood. Subset indicated: CD45RA+ positively selected.

CDR3 region: CASSGTEYNEQFF. CDR3 in DNA: TGTGCCAGCAGCGGCACAGAGTACAATGAGCAGTTCTTC. The chain joins TRBV9 to TRBJ2-1; D gene unclear. The CDR3 has 13 amino acids. The ends were cut back, 3 bases at V and 4 bases at J, with 8 bases in the middle. The germline gives CDR1 SGDLS, CDR2 YYNGEE.